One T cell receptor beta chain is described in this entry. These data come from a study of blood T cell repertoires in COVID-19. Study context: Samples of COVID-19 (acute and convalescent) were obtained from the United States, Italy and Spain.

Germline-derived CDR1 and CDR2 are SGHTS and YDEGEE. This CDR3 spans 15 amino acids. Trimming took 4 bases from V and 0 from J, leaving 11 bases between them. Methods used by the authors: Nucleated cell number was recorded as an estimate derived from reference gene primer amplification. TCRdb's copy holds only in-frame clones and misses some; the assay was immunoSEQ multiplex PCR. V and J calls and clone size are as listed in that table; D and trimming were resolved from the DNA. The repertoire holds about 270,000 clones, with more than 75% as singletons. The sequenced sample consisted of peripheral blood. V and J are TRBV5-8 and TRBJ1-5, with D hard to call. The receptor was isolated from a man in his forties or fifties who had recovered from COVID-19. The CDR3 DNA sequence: TGTGCCAGCAGCCTCTCTCAGTCTAGCAATCAGCCCCAGCATTTT. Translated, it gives CASSLSQSSNQPQHF.